The 20 T cell receptor beta chains given below trace back to one sample, sequenced in a study of OX40 agonist ivuxolimab in advanced cancers. Sequencing used immunoSEQ multiplex PCR; TCRdb keeps in-frame clones, though not all of them. The table shows about 90,000 clones, with 85% to 90% occurring only once. The source material was CD4+ or CD8+ T cells sorted from blood, sampled in a trial of the OX40 agonist ivuxolimab. Receptors originate from an adult with an advanced solid tumor such as melanoma, head and neck, liver or kidney cancer.

V is TRBV4-2 and J is TRBJ2-1, with 10 bases lining up with TRBD2. V lost 0 bases, J lost 4 bases, and 12 bases stayed unmatched. Germline V lookup: CDR1 LGHNA, CDR2 YNFKEQ. CDR3 length: 19 residues. This chain's CDR3 is CASSQDFAVTSGLYNEQFF. CDR3 nucleotide sequence: TGTGCCAGCAGCCAAGACTTCGCCGTGACTAGCGGGTTGTACAATGAGCAGTTCTTC.

The rearrangement links TRBV5-1 to TRBJ2-7; possibly TRBD2 for D (7 bases). V shed 4 bases and J shed 7 bases, with 21 bases lying between them. The germline V gene has CDR1 SGHRS and CDR2 YFSETQ. The CDR3 totals 15 residues. DNA for the CDR3: TGCGCCAGCAGCCAGGTGGTCGCGGGGGCGGGTGAGCAGTACTTC. This translates into CASSQVVAGAGEQYF.

The rearrangement joins TRBV7-9 to TRBJ2-3; the D is unclear. The CDR3 covers 15 residues. Germline lookup yields CDR1 SEHNR and CDR2 FQNEAQ (reference sequence). Trimming stripped 0 bases from V and 0 bases from J, with 7 bases between. The CDR3: CASSLARLSTDTQYF. Written as DNA, the CDR3 is TGTGCCAGCAGCTTAGCCAGACTTAGCACAGATACGCAGTATTTT.

This chain links TRBV11-2 with TRBJ2-1, with 9 positions matching TRBD2. This CDR3 has 16 residues. The germline V gene has CDR1 SGHAT and CDR2 FQNNGV. V lost 1 base to trimming and J lost 4 bases; unmatched junction nucleotides: 5. The CDR3 nucleotides read TGTGCCAGCAGCTTAGGGGGACTAGCAGGTTACAATGAGCAGTTCTTC. Its translation: CASSLGGLAGYNEQFF.

The rearrangement joins TRBV2 to TRBJ2-3; 11 bases align to TRBD1. The CDR3 has 15 amino acids. Germline-derived CDR1 and CDR2 are SNHLY and FYNNEI. The J segment lost 4 bases and the V segment lost 6 bases, leaving 6 bases of the junction unmatched. The CDR3 sequence: CASSPGQGGPDTQYF. In nucleotides, the CDR3 is TGTGCCAGCAGCCCGGGACAGGGGGGCCCAGATACGCAGTATTTT.

The chain joins TRBV6-5 to TRBJ2-1; D is undetermined. This CDR3 region has 13 residues. The V end lost 5 bases, the J end lost 4 bases, and 9 bases lay between the germline ends. Germline-derived CDR1 and CDR2 are MNHEY and SVGAGI. This CDR3 is CASSPDRYNEQFF. In DNA, the CDR3 is TGTGCCAGCAGTCCCGATAGATACAATGAGCAGTTCTTC.

Turning to this clone: The same CDR3 can be traced to other DNA sequences in this sample. V is TRBV30 and J is TRBJ1-6; D possibly corresponds to TRBD1 (5 bases). The V gene's germline CDR1 is GTSNPN and CDR2 SVGIG (reference sequence). The CDR3 length is 15 residues. V lost 8 bases, J lost 10 bases, and 24 bases lay in between. As DNA, the CDR3 is TGTGCCGGGTCCACGGGAGTCGGGGGTGGCTCACCCCTCCACTTT. Protein sequence: CAGSTGVGGGSPLHF.

The genes are TRBV6-1 and TRBJ2-3; 10 bases align to TRBD2. CDR1 and CDR2 (germline): MNHNS, SASEGT. V lost 7 bases and J lost 7; bases outside the gene matches: 5. The CDR3 is made up of 13 amino acids. This chain's CDR3 is CASILAGGYTQYF. The CDR3 DNA is TGTGCCAGCATTTTAGCGGGAGGATATACGCAGTATTTT.

This chain joins TRBV15 and TRBJ2-7; tentatively, D is TRBD2 (5 bases). Germline CDR1 is LNHNV and CDR2 is YYDKDF (reference sequence). V shed 8 bases and J shed 3 bases, with 11 bases lying between them. This CDR3 spans 12 amino acids. The CDR3 sequence: CATGSGNYEQYF. The CDR3 DNA reads TGTGCCACCGGGTCGGGAAACTACGAGCAGTACTTC. The full variable domain, completed using reference TRBV15 and TRBJ2-7, is DAMVIQNPRYQVTQFGKPVTLSCSQTLNHNVMYWYQQKSSQAPKLLFHYYDKDFNNEADTPDNFQSRRPNTSFCFLDIRSPGLGDTAMYLCATGSGNYEQYFGPGTRLTVT.

This clone was detected once. The chain uses TRBV7-9 and TRBJ2-7; D is undetermined. The germline V gene has CDR1 SEHNR and CDR2 FQNEAQ (reference sequence). This CDR3 has 15 amino acids. Trimming removed 3 bases at V and 0 bases at J, with 12 bases between. CDR3 nucleotide sequence: TGTGCCAGCAGCTTCACAAGCGACCACTCCTACGAGCAGTACTTC. It yields the protein CASSFTSDHSYEQYF.

The gene calls are TRBV29-1 and TRBJ2-3; D not certain. Germline CDR1 and CDR2: SQVTM and ANQGSEA. The CDR3 runs to 13 residues. Between the trimmed V and J ends, which lost 2 bases and 0 bases, there was a span of 6 bases. The CDR3 DNA is TGCAGCGTTGAAAGGTCTAGCACAGATACGCAGTATTTT. Amino acid sequence: CSVERSSTDTQYF.

This clone was counted once. The rearrangement links TRBV30 to TRBJ2-5, with 9 nucleotides matching TRBD2. CDR1 is GTSNPN, CDR2 SVGIG, per germline (reference sequence). The CDR3 has 17 residues. Germline trimming cut 2 bases from V and 3 bases from J; bases unmatched to any gene: 13. CDR3 region: CAWSFRVASGKKETQYF. The CDR3 DNA sequence: TGTGCCTGGAGTTTTCGGGTGGCTAGCGGGAAAAAAGAGACCCAGTACTTC.

The gene calls are TRBV30 and TRBJ1-4, with D perhaps matching TRBD1 (5 bases). Germline V gene sequence: CDR1 GTSNPN, CDR2 SVGIG (reference sequence). The V and J ends lost 5 bases and 5 bases respectively, with 15 bases between them. The CDR3 has 14 residues. The CDR3 nucleotides read TGTGCCTGGGGAAGACAGATAAGCAATGAAAAACTGTTTTTT. Amino acid sequence: CAWGRQISNEKLFF. The full variable domain, with the rest looked up from reference TRBV30 and TRBJ1-4, is SQTIHQWPATLVQPVGSPLSLECTVEGTSNPNLYWYRQAAGRGLQLLFYSVGIGQISSEVPQNLSASRPQDRQFILSSKKLLLSDSGFYLCAWGRQISNEKLFFGSGTQLSVL.

This chain joins TRBV4-1 and TRBJ2-2; 7 nucleotides align to TRBD1. This CDR3 contains 17 residues. J gave up 5 bases and V 3 bases, and 12 bases lay outside the gene matches. Germline V CDR1 and CDR2: MGHRA, YSYEKL. CDR3 loop: CASSQATGVTRTGELFF. In DNA, the CDR3 is TGCGCCAGCAGCCAGGCAACAGGGGTCACGCGGACCGGGGAGCTGTTTTTT.

This clone has just a few counts. The rearrangement links TRBV2 to TRBJ1-2; D is unclear. V was shortened by 3 bases and J by 5 bases, with 13 bases between the two germline ends. The length of the CDR3 is 14 residues. CDR1 is SNHLY and CDR2 is FYNNEI in the germline V gene. CDR3 sequence reads: CASSDGRSGYGYTF. As DNA, the CDR3 is TGTGCCAGCAGTGATGGGAGGTCCGGATATGGCTACACCTTC.

The V gene is TRBV7-9, the J gene TRBJ2-7; D is unresolved. The germline V and J ends were trimmed by 8 bases and 4 bases, with 18 bases remaining between them. The CDR3 consists of 14 residues. Germline CDR1 is SEHNR and CDR2 is FQNEAQ (reference sequence). This CDR3 reads CASAAMGSTYEQYF. The CDR3 coding sequence is TGTGCCAGCGCGGCCATGGGGTCTACTTACGAGCAGTACTTC.

This clone appeared once. CDR3 DNA: TGTGCCAGCAGCCTATTGCCGGGCCCGGGGGCGGAGACCCAGTACTTC. Translated: CASSLLPGPGAETQYF. This chain connects TRBV7-2 to TRBJ2-5; D assignment may be TRBD1 or TRBD2 (6 bases each). The CDR3 totals 16 residues. Germline lookup yields CDR1 SGHTA and CDR2 FQGNSA. V lost 5 bases to trimming and J lost 5 bases, with 21 bases between them.

The rearrangement links TRBV7-9 to TRBJ2-1; 9 positions agree with TRBD2. V lost 5 bases to trimming and J lost 6 bases; unmatched junction nucleotides: 5. Looked up from germline, CDR1 is SEHNR and CDR2 is FQNEAQ (reference sequence). The CDR3 consists of 14 residues. CDR3 DNA sequence: TGTGCCAGCAGCGTTAGCGGGAGAATCAATGAGCAGTTCTTC. This codes for CASSVSGRINEQFF.

The genes are TRBV7-6 and TRBJ2-7; TRBD2 is a possible D gene (6 bases). The CDR3 is 14 residues long. Between the trimmed V and J ends, which lost 5 bases and 7 bases, there was a span of 18 bases. Germline V lookup: CDR1 SGHVS, CDR2 FNYEAQ. CDR3 nucleotides: TGTGCCAGCAGCCCCCGGGACTCGGCCCCAGAGCAGTACTTC. Translated, it gives CASSPRDSAPEQYF.

The J gene is TRBJ2-3, the V gene TRBV5-6; 9 nucleotides line up with TRBD1. Looked up from germline, CDR1 is SGHDT and CDR2 is YYEEEE. The ends lost 4 bases at V and 3 bases at J; junction bases unmatched: 6. The CDR3 loop spans 15 amino acids. CDR3 sequence: CASSVGTGWTDTQYF. As DNA, the CDR3 is TGTGCCAGCAGCGTGGGGACAGGGTGGACAGATACGCAGTATTTT. The entire variable domain, with the rest obtained from reference TRBV5-6 and TRBJ2-3, is as follows: DAGVTQSPTHLIKTRGQQVTLRCSPKSGHDTVSWYQQALGQGPQFIFQYYEEEERQRGNFPDRFSGHQFPNYSSELNVNALLLGDSALYLCASSVGTGWTDTQYFGPGTRLTVL.